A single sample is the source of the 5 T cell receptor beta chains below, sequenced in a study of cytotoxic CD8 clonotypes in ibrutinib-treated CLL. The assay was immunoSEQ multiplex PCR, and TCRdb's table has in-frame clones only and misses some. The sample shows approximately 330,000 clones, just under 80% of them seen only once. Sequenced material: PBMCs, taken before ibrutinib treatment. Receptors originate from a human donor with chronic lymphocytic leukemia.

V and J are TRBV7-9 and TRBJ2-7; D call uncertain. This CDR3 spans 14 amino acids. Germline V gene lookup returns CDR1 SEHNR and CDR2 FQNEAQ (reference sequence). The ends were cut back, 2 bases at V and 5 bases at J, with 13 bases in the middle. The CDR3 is CASSLSYSSHEQYF. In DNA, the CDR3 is TGTGCCAGCAGCTTAAGTTATTCGTCCCACGAGCAGTACTTC. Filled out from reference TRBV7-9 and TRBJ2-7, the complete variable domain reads DTGVSQNPRHKITKRGQNVTFRCDPISEHNRLYWYRQTLGQGPEFLTYFQNEAQLEKSRLLSDRFSAERPKGSFSTLEIQRTEQGDSAMYLCASSLSYSSHEQYFGPGTRLTVT.

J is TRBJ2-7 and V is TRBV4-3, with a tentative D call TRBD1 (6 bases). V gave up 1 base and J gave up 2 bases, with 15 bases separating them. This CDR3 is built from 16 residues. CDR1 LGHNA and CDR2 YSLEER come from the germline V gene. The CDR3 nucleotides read TGCGCCAGCAGCCAAGTTCGTGCAGGGGATCCCTACGAGCAGTACTTC. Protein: CASSQVRAGDPYEQYF.

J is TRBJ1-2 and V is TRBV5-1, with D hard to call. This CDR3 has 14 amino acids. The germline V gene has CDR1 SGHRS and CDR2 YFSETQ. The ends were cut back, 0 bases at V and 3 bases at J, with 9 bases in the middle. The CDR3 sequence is CASSLDGPYYGYTF. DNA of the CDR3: TGCGCCAGCAGCTTGGACGGCCCCTACTATGGCTACACCTTC.

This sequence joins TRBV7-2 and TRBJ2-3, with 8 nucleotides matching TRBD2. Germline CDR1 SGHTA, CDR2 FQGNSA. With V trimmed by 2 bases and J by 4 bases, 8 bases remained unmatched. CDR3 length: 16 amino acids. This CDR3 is CASSLYAGGGSDTQYF. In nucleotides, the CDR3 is TGTGCCAGCAGCTTATACGCGGGAGGTGGCTCAGATACGCAGTATTTT.

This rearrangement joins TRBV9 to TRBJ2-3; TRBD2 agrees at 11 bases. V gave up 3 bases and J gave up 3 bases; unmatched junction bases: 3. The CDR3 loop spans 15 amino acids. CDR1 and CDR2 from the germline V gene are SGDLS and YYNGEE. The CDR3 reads CASSEGLAVTDTQYF. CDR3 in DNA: TGTGCCAGCAGCGAGGGACTAGCGGTTACAGATACGCAGTATTTT.